These T cell receptor beta chains were read from a single sample in a study of human thymus T cells. Sequencing used immunoSEQ multiplex PCR; TCRdb keeps in-frame clones, though not all of them. The table has some 120,000 clones, about 94% seen once. The sequenced sample was thymus tissue. These receptors originate from a boy under two years old with a congenital heart defect but otherwise immunologically healthy. Each CDR3 is given with its conserved first and last residue. A D gene is named only where the DNA matches it firmly. A clone size is listed for some rows: how often the clone was seen (once, few, many), or a class if it is expanded.

length	size	V	J	D	CDR3	DNA
15	-	TRBV5-1	TRBJ1-1	-	CASSLNRALNTEAFF	TGCGCCAGCAGCCTGAACAGAGCCTTGAACACTGAAGCTTTCTTT
17	-	TRBV4-2	TRBJ2-3	TRBD2	CASSPSENSGGIDTQYF	TGTGCCAGCAGCCCATCGGAGAATAGCGGGGGGATAGATACGCAGTATTTT
12	-	TRBV30	TRBJ1-1	-	CALAGSRAEAFF	TGTGCCTTGGCGGGGTCGAGAGCTGAAGCTTTCTTT
15	-	TRBV7-9	TRBJ1-6	-	CASSESTPGASPLHF	TGTGCCAGCAGCGAGTCAACACCTGGAGCTTCACCCCTCCACTTT
14	-	TRBV4-1	TRBJ1-2	-	CASSRLGGYHGYTF	TGCGCCAGCAGCCGTCTCGGGGGGTATCATGGCTACACCTTC
19	-	TRBV5-4	TRBJ2-1	TRBD2	CASSLVFWGLAGGYNEQFF	TGTGCCAGCAGCTTGGTGTTTTGGGGTCTAGCGGGGGGTTACAATGAGCAGTTCTTC
17	-	TRBV29-1	TRBJ2-3	TRBD1	CSVLGPLQGAGTDTQYF	TGCAGCGTCCTGGGGCCCTTACAGGGGGCAGGGACAGATACGCAGTATTTT
19	-	TRBV5-6	TRBJ1-4	-	CASSLISVQGLATNEKLFF	TGTGCCAGCAGCTTAATCTCCGTACAGGGATTAGCAACTAATGAAAAACTGTTTTTT
12	-	TRBV6-5	TRBJ2-3	-	CASGQRRDTQYF	TGTGCCAGCGGACAGAGGAGAGATACGCAGTATTTT
15	few	TRBV5-4	TRBJ1-6	-	CASSLGAAWNSPLHF	TGTGCCAGCAGCTTGGGTGCAGCCTGGAATTCACCCCTCCACTTT
14	once	TRBV5-4	TRBJ1-5	-	CASSLEVTAQPQHF	TGTGCCAGCAGCTTGGAAGTGACGGCTCAGCCCCAGCATTTT
12	-	TRBV5-6	TRBJ1-2	-	CASSLDNHGYTF	TGTGCCAGCAGCTTGGACAACCATGGCTACACCTTC
16	-	TRBV5-4	TRBJ2-3	-	CASSAGGVHSTDTQYF	TGTGCCAGCAGCGCGGGCGGGGTTCATTCCACAGATACGCAGTATTTT
14	-	TRBV4-3	TRBJ2-1	-	CASSQEVAYNEQFF	TGCGCCAGCAGCCAAGAGGTGGCTTACAATGAGCAGTTCTTC
13	-	TRBV28	TRBJ2-1	-	CASRDSSYNEQFF	TGTGCCAGCCGAGACAGCTCCTACAATGAGCAGTTCTTC
18	-	TRBV4-3	TRBJ2-1	TRBD2	CASSHRLAGSLIYNEQFF	TGCGCCAGCAGCCACAGACTAGCGGGGAGTCTTATCTACAATGAGCAGTTCTTC
15	-	TRBV2	TRBJ1-5	-	CASSEAQISNQPQHF	TGTGCCAGCAGTGAAGCGCAGATTAGCAATCAGCCCCAGCATTTT
16	-	TRBV29-1	TRBJ2-7	TRBD2	CSVGVYGTSGGYEQYF	TGCAGCGTTGGGGTATACGGGACTAGCGGGGGATACGAGCAGTACTTC
13	-	TRBV28	TRBJ1-2	-	CASSSWAIYGYTF	TGTGCCAGCAGCTCCTGGGCGATATATGGCTACACCTTC
13	-	TRBV9	TRBJ2-7	-	CASSPRSAREQYF	TGTGCCAGCAGCCCCCGGAGCGCGAGAGAGCAGTACTTC
14	-	TRBV10-3	TRBJ1-6	-	CAIGGEFNNSPLHF	TGTGCCATCGGGGGAGAATTCAATAATTCACCCCTCCACTTT
17	-	TRBV28	TRBJ2-1	-	CASSLVTGGLPLPEQFF	TGTGCCAGCAGTCTCGTCACCGGGGGGCTCCCCTTACCCGAGCAGTTCTTC
13	once	TRBV4-1	TRBJ2-1	TRBD2	CASSGGGYNEQFF	TGCGCCAGCAGCGGGGGGGGCTACAATGAGCAGTTCTTC
11	once	TRBV20-1	TRBJ1-2	-	CSARAWPGYTF	TGCAGTGCTAGAGCGTGGCCCGGCTACACCTTC
16	-	TRBV2	TRBJ2-3	TRBD2	CASRGGGTSGSGTQYF	TGTGCCAGCAGGGGGGGCGGGACTAGCGGGTCAGGTACGCAGTATTTT
13	-	TRBV4-3	TRBJ1-1	-	CASSPFGGSRAFF	TGCGCCAGCAGCCCATTCGGGGGGAGTCGGGCTTTCTTT
11	-	TRBV25-1	TRBJ1-1	-	CASRTGTEAFF	TGTGCCAGCAGGACCGGGACAGAAGCTTTCTTT
11	-	TRBV12-5	TRBJ1-1	-	CASGLVAEAFF	TGTGCTAGTGGTTTGGTAGCTGAAGCTTTCTTT
14	-	TRBV6-5	TRBJ2-1	TRBD2	CASIGSSGANEQFF	TGTGCCAGCATAGGGTCCAGCGGGGCCAATGAGCAGTTCTTC
13	-	TRBV5-6	TRBJ2-2	-	CASSRGGAGELFF	TGTGCCAGCAGCCGGGGTGGGGCGGGGGAGCTGTTTTTT
13	-	TRBV6-1	TRBJ1-3	-	CASQRDPGNTIYF	TGTGCCAGCCAAAGGGATCCTGGAAACACCATATATTTT
15	-	TRBV5-6	TRBJ1-1	-	CASSLDRDPGTEAFF	TGTGCCAGCAGCTTGGACCGGGATCCGGGCACTGAAGCTTTCTTT
16	-	TRBV5-6	TRBJ1-6	-	CASSLGGSRWNSPLHF	TGTGCCAGCAGCTTGGGGGGCTCGCGGTGGAATTCACCCCTCCACTTT
15	-	TRBV18	TRBJ2-3	TRBD2	CASSRVSGGTDTQYF	TGTGCCAGCTCACGAGTTAGCGGGGGCACAGATACGCAGTATTTT
16	-	TRBV5-1	TRBJ2-3	TRBD2	CASSCAGLANPDTQYF	TGCGCCAGCAGCTGTGCGGGACTAGCTAACCCAGATACGCAGTATTTT
13	-	TRBV28	TRBJ2-5	-	CATPLRARGAQYF	TGTGCCACCCCTCTCCGTGCGAGGGGGGCCCAGTACTTC
17	-	TRBV4-1	TRBJ1-6	-	CASSQVRSNLWNSPLHF	TGCGCCAGCAGCCAAGTTAGAAGCAACCTATGGAATTCACCCCTCCACTTT
15	once	TRBV28	TRBJ2-5	TRBD2	CASCTGLARQETQYF	TGTGCCAGCTGTACGGGACTAGCGCGCCAAGAGACCCAGTACTTC
13	-	TRBV6-6	TRBJ2-2	TRBD1	CASKRQGAGELFF	TGTGCCAGCAAGAGACAGGGGGCGGGGGAGCTGTTTTTT
14	-	TRBV6-5	TRBJ1-5	TRBD1	CASSSTGGGQPQHF	TGTGCCAGCAGTTCCACAGGGGGTGGACAGCCCCAGCATTTT
13	-	TRBV19	TRBJ1-5	-	CASSGPVAGPQHF	TGTGCCAGTAGTGGGCCAGTCGCGGGGCCCCAGCATTTT
14	once	TRBV19	TRBJ1-2	TRBD1	CASSLIPGQGGYTF	TGTGCCAGTAGTCTAATCCCGGGACAGGGCGGCTACACCTTC
16	-	TRBV28	TRBJ1-2	-	CASSLRGAPPAYGYTF	TGTGCCAGCAGTTTAAGGGGGGCCCCCCCCGCCTATGGCTACACCTTC